The present T cell receptor (beta chain) was sequenced within a study of CD8 T cells in Susac syndrome. The CDR3 is made up of 19 amino acids. V lost 4 bases and J 7 bases, leaving 31 bases between the germline ends. In germline, CDR1 is SGHRS, CDR2 YFSETQ. Reverse transcription of roughly 0.5 to 1 ug RNA was carried out with random hexamers. In TCRdb, the immunoSEQ multiplex PCR reads were re-called with MiXCR into one record per CDR3 protein. The sample contains a few hundred thousand distinct CDR3 sequences, approximately 85% of which appear only once. CD8+ and CD4+ T cells from blood underwent TCR beta sequencing. Each multiple sclerosis control was a treatment-naive patient with relapsing-remitting disease that was either stable or active.

Source material: CD8+ T cells from PBMCs. This clonotype was sampled from a human donor with multiple sclerosis. The V and J genes are TRBV5-1 and TRBJ2-3; perhaps D is TRBD1 or TRBD2 (6 bases each). The CDR3 spells CASSVTWGANGMELNTQYF. The CDR3 coding sequence is TGCGCCAGCAGCGTGACCTGGGGGGCGAATGGGATGGAATTGAATACGCAGTATTTT.